Sequencing of this T cell receptor beta chain was carried out in a study of blood T cell repertoires in COVID-19. Overall study: Specimens from acute and convalescent COVID-19 originated in the United States, Italy and Spain. Nucleic acid was either cDNA or gDNA, and it came from T cells, B-cell-depleted T cells, or PBMCs.

In the original workflow: Counts of nucleated cells, estimated from reference gene primer amplification, were obtained. Sequencing used immunoSEQ multiplex PCR; TCRdb keeps in-frame clones, though not all of them. V and J calls and clone size follow that table, whereas D and trimming were derived from the DNA. The sample lists some 250,000 clones, roughly 88% occurring once. Germline CDR1 is LNHDA and CDR2 is SQIVND (reference sequence). The V gene end was trimmed by 6 bases and the J gene end by 1 base; junction bases not matched to a gene: 1. CDR3 size: 13 residues. The sequenced material came from peripheral blood. This receptor was identified in a woman in her thirties with acute or convalescent COVID-19. The chain is built from TRBV19 and TRBJ2-3, with 7 bases identical to TRBD2. CDR3 protein: CASRGGGTDTQYF. The CDR3 DNA follows: TGTGCCAGTAGGGGAGGGGGCACAGATACGCAGTATTTT. The entire variable domain, with the rest obtained from reference TRBV19 and TRBJ2-3, is as follows: DGGITQSPKYLFRKEGQNVTLSCEQNLNHDAMYWYRQDPGQGLRLIYYSQIVNDFQKGDIAEGYSVSREKKESFPLTVTSAQKNPTAFYLCASRGGGTDTQYFGPGTRLTVL.